The 11 T cell receptor beta chains reported below all come from one sample, sequenced in a study of cytomegalovirus exposure and HLA in healthy donors. The PCR employed 60 Vbeta primers together with 13 Jbeta primers. Generated by immunoSEQ multiplex PCR, the TCRdb table keeps only in-frame clones and is missing some. The table includes roughly 89,000 clones, roughly 80% detected once. The sample taken for sequencing was PBMCs. Receptor source: a woman in her twenties or thirties in good health and CMV-seronegative.

This clone was observed a few times. This chain joins TRBV7-2 and TRBJ2-1, with 7 bases that match TRBD2. This CDR3 has 15 residues. Germline assignment: CDR1 SGHTA and CDR2 FQGNSA. Germline trimming cut 1 base from V and 8 bases from J; bases unmatched to any gene: 8. CDR3 sequence (DNA): TGTGCCAGCAGCTTAGGTCCGACAGCGGGATATGAGCAGTTCTTC. Amino acids: CASSLGPTAGYEQFF.

The chain links TRBV11-3 to TRBJ2-7, with a weak D call TRBD1 (7 bases). V lost 5 bases to trimming and J lost 0 bases, with 14 bases between them. This CDR3 has 15 amino acids. In germline, CDR1 is SGHNT, CDR2 YENEEA. In DNA, the CDR3 is TGTGCCAGCAGCCGGGGGCAGGGGGGCTCCTACGAGCAGTACTTC. Its translation: CASSRGQGGSYEQYF.

CDR3 nucleotide sequence: TGTGCCAGCAGGAGGACAGGGTCGGCCTACAATGAGCAGTTCTTC. It yields the protein CASRRTGSAYNEQFF. The chain couples TRBV6-5 to TRBJ2-1, with 8 positions matching TRBD1. Trimming removed 6 bases from V and 2 bases from J; junction bases left unmatched: 6. The CDR3 is made up of 15 amino acids. The germline CDR1 and CDR2 sequences are MNHEY and SVGAGI.

This chain uses TRBV19 with TRBJ2-1, with D uncertain. Per the germline V gene, CDR1 is LNHDA and CDR2 is SQIVND (reference sequence). This CDR3 comprises 12 residues. V was cut by 3 bases and J by 9 bases, with 9 bases left in between. CDR3: CASSIRFGEQFF. In DNA form, the CDR3 reads TGTGCCAGTAGTATCCGCTTCGGTGAGCAGTTCTTC. Full variable domain (outside the CDR3, taken from reference TRBV19 and TRBJ2-1): DGGITQSPKYLFRKEGQNVTLSCEQNLNHDAMYWYRQDPGQGLRLIYYSQIVNDFQKGDIAEGYSVSREKKESFPLTVTSAQKNPTAFYLCASSIRFGEQFFGPGTRLTVL.

A remark on this clone: One junction end does not reproduce the germline sequence, and a read error may be involved. The genes are TRBV7-7 and TRBJ2-5; TRBD2 matches at 7 bases. CDR3 length: 14 residues. Germline values: CDR1 SSHAT, CDR2 FNYEAQ (reference sequence). The CDR3 DNA follows: TGTGCTAGCAGCAAAGAGGCTAGCGGAGAGACCCAGTACTTC. Amino acids: CASSKEASGETQYF.

The CDR3 DNA is TGCGCCAGCAGCCAAAAGGGGGCCGGGGCCAACGTCCTGACTTTC. Its translation: CASSQKGAGANVLTF. This rearrangement joins TRBV4-3 to TRBJ2-6; 7 nucleotides match TRBD1. V lost 2 bases to trimming and J lost 4 bases; unmatched junction nucleotides: 2. The CDR3 loop spans 15 amino acids. The V gene's germline CDR1 is LGHNA and CDR2 YSLEER.

This clone appeared a few times. The chain combines TRBV7-9 with TRBJ2-3; D possibly corresponds to TRBD2 (7 bases). V gave up 1 base and J gave up 0 bases, with 11 bases separating them. The germline V gene has CDR1 SEHNR and CDR2 FQNEAQ (reference sequence). The CDR3 has 16 residues. CDR3 protein: CASSLGGGQSTDTQYF. The DNA for the CDR3 is TGTGCCAGCAGCTTAGGGGGGGGCCAGAGCACAGATACGCAGTATTTT.

This chain uses TRBV5-1 with TRBJ2-3, with D tentatively TRBD2 (5 bases). Germline lookup yields CDR1 SGHRS and CDR2 YFSETQ. The CDR3 sequence is 16 residues long. V was pared by 4 bases and J by 2 bases, with 17 bases between. CDR3 protein: CASSPEVVDPTDTQYF. The CDR3, as DNA: TGCGCCAGCAGCCCGGAGGTCGTAGATCCCACAGATACGCAGTATTTT. The full variable domain, its missing parts supplied by reference TRBV5-1 and TRBJ2-3, is KAGVTQTPRYLIKTRGQQVTLSCSPISGHRSVSWYQQTPGQGLQFLFEYFSETQRNKGNFPGRFSGRQFSNSRSEMNVSTLELGDSALYLCASSPEVVDPTDTQYFGPGTRLTVL.

V and J are TRBV6-6 and TRBJ1-5; D is possibly TRBD1 (5 bases). The CDR3 totals 15 residues. Germline loops: CDR1 MNHNY, CDR2 SVGAGI (reference sequence). The V end lost 5 bases, the J end lost 6 bases, and 17 bases lay between the germline ends. The CDR3 region is CASSQSGGGVQPQHF. DNA for the CDR3: TGTGCCAGCAGTCAGTCGGGGGGTGGGGTTCAGCCCCAGCATTTT.

This chain uses TRBV5-5 with TRBJ2-1; 8 bases align to TRBD1. Germline values: CDR1 SGHKS, CDR2 YYEKEE (reference sequence). The CDR3 contains 15 residues. The trim removed 5 bases at V and 3 bases at J, leaving 7 bases unmatched. Here the CDR3 reads CASSYAGTGYNEQFF. CDR3 nucleotides: TGTGCCAGCAGTTACGCCGGGACAGGCTACAATGAGCAGTTCTTC.

The genes are TRBV6-5 and TRBJ2-2; 12 bases match TRBD2. This CDR3 is 16 amino acids long. Trimming removed 4 bases from V and 6 bases from J; junction bases left unmatched: 6. Germline V gives CDR1 MNHEY, CDR2 SVGAGI. The CDR3 protein is CASSSWTSGKSGELFF. The CDR3 region has the DNA TGTGCCAGCAGTTCTTGGACTAGCGGGAAGTCCGGGGAGCTGTTTTTT.